This T cell receptor beta chain was profiled in a study of human T cells and chemical hapten exposure (dated by TCRdb to about 2021). Concerning the study at large: For sensitization, 2% DPC in acetone was applied to a roughly 2 cm by roughly 2 cm area of upper inner arm skin. Patients additionally received weekly therapeutic DPC doses to the scalp throughout the approximately 22-week study period. Both TCR alpha and TCR beta chains were sequenced from each blood RNA sample. The patient cohort, mostly female, included alopecia areata with under or over 50% scalp involvement, alopecia totalis and alopecia universalis. For TCR sequencing, blood came from about 28 alopecia patients at anywhere from one to four time points (pre-sensitization, 2, 6 and 24 weeks). Blood was sampled from patients pre-sensitization (week 0) and at 2, 6 and about 24 weeks after DPC sensitization. Patch testing was done on the upper back using Finn chambers containing 0.01% DPC, and results were scored after 6 days according to International Contact Dermatitis Research Group standards. The libraries were sequenced as a pool, and the TCR yield per sample differed mostly because of small variations in library volumes within the pool. This study followed changes in the peripheral blood TCR repertoire in vivo during primary and secondary sensitization of alopecia patients to the hapten diphenylcyclopropenone (DPC).

Sample time point, as interpreted from the label and publication: patch test 1, 2 weeks after DPC sensitization. The treatment or condition label for this specimen denotes: therapeutic diphenylcyclopropenone sensitization with weekly scalp DPC. Total RNA was isolated from unfractionated whole blood collected in Tempus Blood RNA tubes. Blood at each patch-test visit was drawn before the patch test was applied. Patients were considered eligible if aged 18 to 70, diagnosed with alopecia and deemed suitable for DPC therapy, and patients were excluded if pregnant. The library was prepared using RACE. TCRdb shows the sequencer as NextSeq 500. During library preparation, unique molecular identifiers were attached to individual cDNA molecules so that TCRs could be counted in a quantitative, reproducible way. On the study's bioinformatics: The median number of TCRs per sample was 90,000 to 100,000, ranging from 23,224 to 690,600. V, J and CDR3 annotation of the TCR reads was performed with the Decombinator software suite. For PS versus PT1 abundance plots, all samples were subsampled to the same number of TCRs (28,000). TCRs were defined as expanded if absent before sensitization and observed at least eight times at the 2-week time point. In-frame beta chains were kept once TCRdb had trimmed the public reads at Q25 with fastp and called clones with MiXCR. Each entry is one CDR3 protein sequence, shown with its most common DNA and genes. The V and J calls shown here were made by TCRdb, not taken from the authors' results. This sample has about 52,000 distinct CDR3 sequences in its table, and 9.5% to 12% of those were observed once. The leading ten clones occupy approximately 2% of the sample.

The CDR3 numbers 15 residues from cysteine through phenylalanine. Only CDR3 DNA remains: 45 bases, in frame from the first base. V is pruned by 5 bases and J by 3 bases, leaving 1 base of the junction without a gene match. CDR1 SGHAT and CDR2 FQNNGV are derived from the germline V gene. About this clonotype: The antigen it binds to is not known. No qualities accompany the bases; no much larger clone lies one base away.

Paper-wide results and their limitations: No change with DPC sensitization was found in the number of TCRs above 1 in 1000 frequency, and no evidence of global repertoire structure alterations was found. Patch test score was positively correlated with the number of PT1 expanded TCRs, with significance at thresholds 8, 16 and 32 but not at 4. Compared with pre-sensitization or healthy control sets, expanded TCRs formed significantly more large CDR3 similarity clusters, which is consistent with antigen-driven responses. Alopecia, a presumed autoimmune disease, was present in all patients, so the immune response of the patients might differ from that of healthy individuals. Repeated subsampling changed both the strength of the expansion versus patch-test correlation and the threshold at which that correlation became significant.

Sequenced material: whole blood, taken in connection with sensitization to the hapten diphenylcyclopropenone (DPC). Recombination connected TRBV11-2 to TRBJ2-2; TRBD2 matches 12 bases in the middle. This receptor was obtained from a woman aged 40 to 55 with alopecia areata. Some clones in this sample may be carry-over from other donors' samples. The base sequence is TGTGCCAGCAGCCTAGCGGGGGGGCACACCGGGGAGCTGTTTTTT. Translated, it gives CASSLAGGHTGELFF.